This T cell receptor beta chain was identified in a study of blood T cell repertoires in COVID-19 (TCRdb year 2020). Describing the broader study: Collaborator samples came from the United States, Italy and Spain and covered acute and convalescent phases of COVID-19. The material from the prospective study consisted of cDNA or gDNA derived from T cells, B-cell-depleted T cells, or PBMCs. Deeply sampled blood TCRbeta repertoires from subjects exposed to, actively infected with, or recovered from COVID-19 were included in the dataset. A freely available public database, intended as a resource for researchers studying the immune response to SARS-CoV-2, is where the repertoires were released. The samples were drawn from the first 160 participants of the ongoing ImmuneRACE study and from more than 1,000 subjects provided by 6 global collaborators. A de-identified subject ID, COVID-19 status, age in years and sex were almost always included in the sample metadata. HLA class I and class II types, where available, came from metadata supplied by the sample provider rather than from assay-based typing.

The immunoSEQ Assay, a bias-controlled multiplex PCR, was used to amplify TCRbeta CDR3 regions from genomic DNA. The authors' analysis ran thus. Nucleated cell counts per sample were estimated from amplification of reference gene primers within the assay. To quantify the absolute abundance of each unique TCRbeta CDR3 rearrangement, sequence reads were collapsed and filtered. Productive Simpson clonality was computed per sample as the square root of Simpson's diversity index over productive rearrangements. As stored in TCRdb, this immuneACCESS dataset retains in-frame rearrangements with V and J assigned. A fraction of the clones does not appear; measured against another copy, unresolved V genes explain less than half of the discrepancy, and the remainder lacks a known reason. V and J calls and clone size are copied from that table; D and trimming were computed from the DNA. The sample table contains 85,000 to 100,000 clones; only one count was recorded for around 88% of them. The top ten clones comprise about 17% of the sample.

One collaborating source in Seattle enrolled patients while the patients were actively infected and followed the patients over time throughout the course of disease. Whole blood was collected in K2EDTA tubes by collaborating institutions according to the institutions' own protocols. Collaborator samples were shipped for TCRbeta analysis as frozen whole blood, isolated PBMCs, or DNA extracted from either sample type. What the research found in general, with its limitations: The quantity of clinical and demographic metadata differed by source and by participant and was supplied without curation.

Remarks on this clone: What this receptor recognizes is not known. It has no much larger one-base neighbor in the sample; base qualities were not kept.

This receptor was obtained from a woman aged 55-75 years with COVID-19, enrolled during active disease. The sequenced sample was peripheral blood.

The base sequence is TGTGCCAGTCCCCGCGCCGTCGAACTGTTTTTT. The resulting protein is CASPRAVELFF. The V and J segments used are TRBV28 and TRBJ1-4; no confident D gene assignment can be made. Including the terminal cysteine and phenylalanine, the CDR3 comprises 11 residues. The kept DNA is CDR3 alone, 33 bases in frame from the first base. CDR1 and CDR2, per the germline V gene, are MDHEN and SYDVKM. V and J lose 9 bases and 12 bases, and a span of 14 bases separates them.